These 13 T cell receptor beta chains were all obtained from the same sample, sequenced in a study of CD8 T cells in Susac syndrome. When the RNA was reverse transcribed, random hexamers were used with an input of 0.5 to 1 ug. One entry per CDR3 protein results from TCRdb running MiXCR on the immunoSEQ multiplex PCR reads. The sample consists of about 240,000 distinct CDR3 sequences, 90% to 97% of them appearing once. The sample comprised CD4+ T cells from PBMCs. The receptors derive from a human donor with Susac syndrome.

The genes are TRBV28 and TRBJ2-3; D not resolved. In germline, CDR1 is MDHEN, CDR2 SYDVKM. The CDR3 consists of 13 residues. The V end lost 6 bases, the J end lost 0 bases, and 7 bases lay between the germline ends. The CDR3 reads CASSDISTDTQYF. CDR3 bases: TGTGCCAGCAGCGACATCAGCACAGATACGCAGTATTTT.

This chain connects TRBV20-1 to TRBJ2-5; perhaps D is TRBD1 or TRBD2 (5 bases each). Germline V lookup: CDR1 DFQATT, CDR2 SNEGSKA (reference sequence). Trimming left V 6 bases short and J 2 bases short, with 19 bases between. The CDR3 length is 15 residues. The CDR3 loop reads CSADGTGTGQETQYF. The CDR3 bases are TGCAGTGCGGATGGGACCGGGACGGGGCAAGAGACCCAGTACTTC.

The chain is built from TRBV6-5 and TRBJ1-2; the match to TRBD1 covers 8 bases. From germline, CDR1 is MNHEY and CDR2 SVGAGI. J lost 7 bases, V lost 7 bases, and 5 bases had no gene match. The CDR3 covers 12 residues. Here the CDR3 DNA reads TGTGCCAGCACACAAGGGACAGGTGGCTACACCTTC. Its translation: CASTQGTGGYTF.

The chain has TRBV9 and TRBJ1-2, with D uncertain. The germline V and J ends were trimmed by 0 bases and 6 bases, with 6 bases remaining between them. This CDR3 has 12 amino acids. CDR1 is SGDLS, CDR2 YYNGEE, per germline. The CDR3 protein is CASSVAIHGYTF. CDR3 in DNA: TGTGCCAGCAGCGTAGCTATCCATGGCTACACCTTC.

V gene TRBV11-3 combines with J gene TRBJ1-2, with D perhaps TRBD1 (6 bases). CDR1 and CDR2 (germline): SGHNT, YENEEA. This CDR3 has 14 residues. V was trimmed by 3 bases and J by 6 bases, leaving 14 bases between them. This CDR3 reads CASSFGQLRNGYTF. The CDR3 DNA follows: TGTGCCAGCAGCTTCGGACAGCTAAGAAATGGCTACACCTTC.

The chain carries TRBV5-1 and TRBJ1-1; D gene ambiguous. This CDR3 region has 14 residues. The V end was cut by 4 bases, the J end by 0 bases, with 10 bases between. Germline CDR1 SGHRS, CDR2 YFSETQ. This CDR3 is CASSLDGLNTEAFF. The CDR3 DNA reads TGCGCCAGCAGCCTGGACGGACTGAACACTGAAGCTTTCTTT.

The chain is built from TRBV12-3 or TRBV12-4 and TRBJ2-5, with D maybe TRBD2 (6 bases). The V end was cut by 4 bases, the J end by 5 bases, with 17 bases between. This CDR3 is 15 amino acids long. In DNA form, the CDR3 reads TGTGCCAGCAGTTCATCTCGGGGGAGCGGTGAGACCCAGTACTTC. It translates to CASSSSRGSGETQYF.

The CDR3 loop reads CASSLNSGTGGHEQFF. CDR3 coding DNA: TGCGCCAGCAGTCTGAATTCCGGGACAGGAGGCCATGAGCAGTTCTTC. The chain recombines TRBV23-1 with TRBJ2-1; 8 nucleotides match TRBD1. TRBV23-1 qualifies as an ORF whose function is uncertain. V lost 4 bases, J lost 8 bases, and 13 bases stayed unmatched. The CDR3 sequence is 16 residues long.

J is TRBJ2-2 and V is TRBV18; D gene ambiguous. V was cut by 2 bases and J by 6 bases, with 13 bases left in between. This CDR3 spans 15 amino acids. Germline CDR1 reads KGHSH; CDR2 reads LQKENI. DNA for the CDR3: TGTGCCAGCTCACCAAGTGTCTCCTATCCCGGGGAGCTGTTTTTT. Protein: CASSPSVSYPGELFF. The entire variable domain, with the rest obtained from reference TRBV18 and TRBJ2-2, is as follows: NAGVMQNPRHLVRRRGQEARLRCSPMKGHSHVYWYRQLPEEGLKFMVYLQKENIIDESGMPKERFSAEFPKEGPSILRIQQVVRGDSAAYFCASSPSVSYPGELFFGEGSRLTVL.

This chain joins TRBV7-9 and TRBJ2-1; no reliable D call. The length of the CDR3 is 11 residues. CDR1 and CDR2 from the germline V gene are SEHNR and FQNEAQ (reference sequence). V was cut by 3 bases and J by 8 bases, with 5 bases left in between. CDR3 protein: CASSFVDEQFF. Written as DNA, the CDR3 is TGTGCCAGCAGCTTTGTCGATGAGCAGTTCTTC.

This chain links TRBV6-5 with TRBJ2-7; the D is unclear. The length of the CDR3 is 12 residues. Trimming cost V 0 bases and J 1 base, with 1 base left between them. CDR1 is MNHEY and CDR2 is SVGAGI in the germline V gene. CDR3 sequence: CASSYSSYEQYF. For the CDR3, the DNA is TGTGCCAGCAGTTACTCTTCCTACGAGCAGTACTTC.

V gene TRBV29-1 combines with J gene TRBJ1-5; unclear D gene. Germline lookup yields CDR1 SQVTM and CDR2 ANQGSEA. This CDR3 region has 12 residues. V lost 7 bases and J lost 4, with 11 bases in between. CDR3 DNA: TGCAGCGCCCTGTCTGGTAATCAGCCCCAGCATTTT. Encoded protein: CSALSGNQPQHF.

The rearrangement links TRBV11-2 to TRBJ2-7; D not certain. Germline V lookup: CDR1 SGHAT, CDR2 FQNNGV. The CDR3 runs to 13 residues. Trimming stripped 5 bases from V and 3 bases from J, with 11 bases between. CDR3 sequence reads: CASSRLVNYEQYF. CDR3 DNA sequence: TGTGCCAGCAGCCGTCTAGTAAACTACGAGCAGTACTTC.